The T cell receptor (beta chain) under discussion was sequenced for a study of T cells in Graves' hyperthyroidism and ophthalmopathy. Whole-study results and caveats: The majority of expanded thyroid clonotypes above 0.001 also appeared in blood.

This clonotype was recorded many times. Its antigen is currently unknown. This CDR3 comprises 18 residues. Germline loops: CDR1 SEHNR, CDR2 FQNEAQ (reference sequence). The V segment lost 4 bases and the J segment 3 bases; nucleotides outside the gene matches: 15. Amplification targeted TCR beta CDR3 regions from RNA transcripts. Primed by the HTBI set, a first-round RT-PCR was run on the TCR CDR3. TCRdb ran MiXCR on the multiplex PCR reads and lists one entry per CDR3 protein. The top ten clones hold about 30% of a sample with around 430,000 distinct CDR3 sequences, about 15% of them seen once. The sequencing input was blood. This clonotype originated in a woman younger than 45 with Graves' hyperthyroidism. The V call is TRBV7-9, the J call TRBJ2-7; TRBD1 matches at 10 bases. The CDR3 protein is CASSYRTGGIRSDYEQYF. As DNA, the CDR3 is TGTGCCAGCAGCTATCGGACAGGGGGTATACGATCTGACTACGAGCAGTACTTC.